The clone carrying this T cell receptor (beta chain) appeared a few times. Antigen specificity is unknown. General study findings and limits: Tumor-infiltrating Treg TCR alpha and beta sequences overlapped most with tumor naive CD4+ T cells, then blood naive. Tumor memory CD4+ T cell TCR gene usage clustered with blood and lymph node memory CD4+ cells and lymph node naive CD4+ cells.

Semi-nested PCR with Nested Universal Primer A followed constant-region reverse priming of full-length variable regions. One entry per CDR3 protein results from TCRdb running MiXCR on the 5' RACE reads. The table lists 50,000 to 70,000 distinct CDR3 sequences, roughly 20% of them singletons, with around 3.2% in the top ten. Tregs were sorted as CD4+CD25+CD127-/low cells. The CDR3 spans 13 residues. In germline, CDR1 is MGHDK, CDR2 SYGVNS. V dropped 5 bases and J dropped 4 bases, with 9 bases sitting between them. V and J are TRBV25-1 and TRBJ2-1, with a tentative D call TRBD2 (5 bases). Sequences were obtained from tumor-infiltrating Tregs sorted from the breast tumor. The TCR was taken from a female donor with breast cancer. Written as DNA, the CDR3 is TGTGCCAGCAGTAAAGGAGGATACAATGAGCAGTTCTTC. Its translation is CASSKGGYNEQFF. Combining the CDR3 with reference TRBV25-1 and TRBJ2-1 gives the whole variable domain EADIYQTPRYLVIGTGKKITLECSQTMGHDKMYWYQQDPGMELHLIHYSYGVNSTEKGDLSSESTVSRIRTEHFPLTLESARPSHTSQYLCASSKGGYNEQFFGPGTRLTVL.